These 9 T cell receptor beta chains share one sample of origin, sequenced in a study of blood T cell repertoires in COVID-19. Sequencing used immunoSEQ multiplex PCR; TCRdb keeps in-frame clones, though not all of them. The sample lists 100,000 to 110,000 clones, roughly 79% occurring once. The sequenced sample consisted of peripheral blood. These receptors originate from a woman aged 70-85 years with acute or convalescent COVID-19.

In this sample, this clone turned up once. The chain is built from TRBV2 and TRBJ2-2, with 12 nucleotides matching TRBD2. The CDR3 loop spans 21 amino acids. Germline V gives CDR1 SNHLY, CDR2 FYNNEI. With V trimmed by 2 bases and J by 4 bases, 17 bases remained unmatched. The CDR3 sequence: CASSELPSSLAGGRGTGELFF. CDR3 nucleotides: TGTGCCAGCAGTGAACTGCCCAGTTCGCTAGCGGGGGGGCGAGGCACCGGGGAGCTGTTTTTT.

The chain employs TRBV5-4 and TRBJ2-6; no clear D gene. Germline V CDR1 and CDR2: SGHNT, YYREEE (reference sequence). Deletions cut 0 bases from V and 4 bases from J, with 8 bases between. This CDR3 has 15 amino acids. The CDR3 sequence: CASSLGAGGANVLTF. CDR3 nucleotide sequence: TGTGCCAGCAGCTTGGGGGCCGGCGGGGCCAACGTCCTGACTTTC.

The chain recombines TRBV27 with TRBJ2-1, with a possible D match to TRBD2 (5 bases). With 3 bases removed from V and 3 bases from J, the gap between germline ends came to 9 bases. This CDR3 is 14 amino acids long. CDR1 is MNHEY, CDR2 SMNVEV, per germline (reference sequence). CDR3 sequence (DNA): TGTGCCAGCAGTTTCGGGGTCTACTACAATGAGCAGTTCTTC. Protein sequence: CASSFGVYYNEQFF.

The rearrangement links TRBV11-3 to TRBJ2-2; TRBD1 matches 8 bases. There are 17 residues in the CDR3. Germline V gene lookup returns CDR1 SGHNT and CDR2 YENEEA. With 5 bases clipped from V and 0 bases from J, the junction kept 8 bases outside the gene matches. The CDR3 region has the DNA TGTGCCAGCAGCCCATCAGAGGACAGGGCGAACACCGGGGAGCTGTTTTTT. This sequence encodes CASSPSEDRANTGELFF. Full variable domain (rest looked up from reference TRBV11-3 and TRBJ2-2): EAGVVQSPRYKIIEKKQPVAFWCNPISGHNTLYWYLQNLGQGPELLIRYENEEAVDDSQLPKDRFSAERLKGVDSTLKIQPAELGDSAVYLCASSPSEDRANTGELFFGEGSRLTVL.

V is TRBV30 and J is TRBJ1-2; D may be TRBD1 (5 bases). CDR3 length: 13 residues. CDR1 is GTSNPN and CDR2 is SVGIG in the germline V gene (reference sequence). Trimming cost V 2 bases and J 4 bases, with 11 bases left between them. The CDR3 nucleotides are TGTGCCTGGAGTCCTTCCCAGGGCTATGGCTACACCTTC. Translating it yields CAWSPSQGYGYTF.

The rearrangement links TRBV12-3 or TRBV12-4 to TRBJ1-5; TRBD1 agrees at 8 bases. The CDR3 spans 13 residues. Trimming took 7 bases from V and 4 from J; bases not matched to a gene: 3. The CDR3 DNA sequence: TGTGCCAGCACCAACAGGGGGAATCAGCCCCAGCATTTT. Residues: CASTNRGNQPQHF.

The chain carries TRBV9 and TRBJ1-4; D call uncertain. Germline V gene sequence: CDR1 SGDLS, CDR2 YYNGEE. The CDR3 consists of 12 residues. V lost 3 bases, J lost 5 bases, and 5 bases lay in between. CDR3 nucleotides: TGTGCCAGCAGCGGCCTAAATGAAAAACTGTTTTTT. Encoded protein: CASSGLNEKLFF.

This chain connects TRBV10-1 to TRBJ2-2, with D perhaps matching TRBD2 (5 bases). Germline V gives CDR1 WNHNN, CDR2 SYGVQD (reference sequence). The CDR3 consists of 12 residues. Trimming pared 10 bases from V and 7 bases from J, leaving 13 bases between. The CDR3 sequence is CATNPGIGELFF. DNA for the CDR3: TGCGCCACCAATCCGGGAATCGGGGAGCTGTTTTTT.

The chain combines TRBV7-9 with TRBJ1-2; 7 nucleotides line up with TRBD1. The germline V gene has CDR1 SEHNR and CDR2 FQNEAQ (reference sequence). There are 16 residues in the CDR3. V lost 3 bases to trimming and J lost 2 bases; unmatched junction nucleotides: 9. As DNA, the CDR3 is TGTGCCAGCAGCTTTGGGATCCCGGGACAGAACTATGGCTACACCTTC. Encoded protein: CASSFGIPGQNYGYTF.